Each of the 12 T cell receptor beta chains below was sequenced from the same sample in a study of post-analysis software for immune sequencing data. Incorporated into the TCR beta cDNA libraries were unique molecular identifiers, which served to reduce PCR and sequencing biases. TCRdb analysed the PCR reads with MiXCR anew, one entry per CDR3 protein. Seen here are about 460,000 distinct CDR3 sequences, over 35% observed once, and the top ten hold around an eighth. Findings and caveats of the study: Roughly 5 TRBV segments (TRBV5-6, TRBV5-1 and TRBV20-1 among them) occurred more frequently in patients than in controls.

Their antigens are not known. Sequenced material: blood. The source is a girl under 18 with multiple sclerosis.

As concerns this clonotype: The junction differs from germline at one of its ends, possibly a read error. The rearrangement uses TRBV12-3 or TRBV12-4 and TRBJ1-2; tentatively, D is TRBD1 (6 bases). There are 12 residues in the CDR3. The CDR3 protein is CASRGGIDGHTF. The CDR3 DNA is TGTGCCAGCAGAGGGGGGATCGATGGCCACACCTTC.

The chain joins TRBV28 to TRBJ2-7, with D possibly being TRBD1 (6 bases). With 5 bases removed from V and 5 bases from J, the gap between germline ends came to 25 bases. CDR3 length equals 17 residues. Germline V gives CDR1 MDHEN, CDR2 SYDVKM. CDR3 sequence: CASSPWGSGRGFNEQYF. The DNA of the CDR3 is TGTGCCAGCAGTCCCTGGGGTTCGGGCAGGGGATTCAACGAGCAGTACTTC.

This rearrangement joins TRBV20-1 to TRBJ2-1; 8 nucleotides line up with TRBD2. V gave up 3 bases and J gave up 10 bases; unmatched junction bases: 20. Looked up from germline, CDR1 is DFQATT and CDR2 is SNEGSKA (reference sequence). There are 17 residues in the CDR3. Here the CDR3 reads CSASVRASGSSYNEQFF. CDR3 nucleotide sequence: TGCAGTGCTAGTGTTCGCGCGAGCGGGAGTAGTTATAACGAGCAGTTCTTC.

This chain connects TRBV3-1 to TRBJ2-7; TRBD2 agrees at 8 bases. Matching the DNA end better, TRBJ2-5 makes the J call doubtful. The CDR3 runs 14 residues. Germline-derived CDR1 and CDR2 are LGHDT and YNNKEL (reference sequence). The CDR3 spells CASSQPGLVGTQYF. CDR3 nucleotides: TGTGCCAGCAGCCAACCGGGACTAGTGGGGACCCAGTACTTC.

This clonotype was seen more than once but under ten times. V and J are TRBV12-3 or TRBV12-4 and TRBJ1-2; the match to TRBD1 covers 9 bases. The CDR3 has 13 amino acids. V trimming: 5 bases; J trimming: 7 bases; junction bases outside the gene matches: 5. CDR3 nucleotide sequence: TGTGCCAGCAGTCACAGGGGGCAGAGTGGCTACACCTTC. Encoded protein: CASSHRGQSGYTF.

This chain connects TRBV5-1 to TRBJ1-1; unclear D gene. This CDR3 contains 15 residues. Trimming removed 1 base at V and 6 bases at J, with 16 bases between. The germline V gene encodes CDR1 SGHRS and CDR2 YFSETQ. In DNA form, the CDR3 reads TGCGCCAGCAGCTTGAAATTCTTTCGGTACCCTGAAGCTTTCTTT. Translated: CASSLKFFRYPEAFF.

In nucleotides, the CDR3 is TGTGCCAGTAGTATAGTGAGGGGGGAGCAGTACTTC. Its translation is CASSIVRGEQYF. The chain recombines TRBV19 with TRBJ2-4; D may match TRBD1 or TRBD2 (6 bases each). Germline assignment: CDR1 LNHDA and CDR2 SQIVND (reference sequence). The germline V and J ends were trimmed by 1 base and 13 bases, with 11 bases remaining between them. This CDR3 contains 12 residues.

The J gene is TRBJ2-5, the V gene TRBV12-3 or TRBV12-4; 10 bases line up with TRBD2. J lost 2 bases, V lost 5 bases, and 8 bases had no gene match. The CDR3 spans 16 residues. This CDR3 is CASSRLPGLAQETQYF. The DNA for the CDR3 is TGTGCCAGCAGTCGCCTCCCGGGACTAGCGCAAGAGACCCAGTACTTC.

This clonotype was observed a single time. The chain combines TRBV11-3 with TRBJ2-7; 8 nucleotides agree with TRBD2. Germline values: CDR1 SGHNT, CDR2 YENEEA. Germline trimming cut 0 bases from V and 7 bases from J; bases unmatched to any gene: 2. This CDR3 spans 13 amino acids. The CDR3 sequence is CASSLDGREEQYF. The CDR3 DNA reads TGTGCCAGCAGCTTAGACGGGAGGGAAGAGCAGTACTTC.

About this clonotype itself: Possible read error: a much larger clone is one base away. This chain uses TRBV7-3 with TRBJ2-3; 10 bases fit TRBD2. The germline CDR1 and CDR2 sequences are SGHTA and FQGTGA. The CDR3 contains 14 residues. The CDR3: CVSSLGLATDTQYF. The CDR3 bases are TGTGTCAGCAGCTTGGGACTAGCGACAGATACGCAGTATTTT.

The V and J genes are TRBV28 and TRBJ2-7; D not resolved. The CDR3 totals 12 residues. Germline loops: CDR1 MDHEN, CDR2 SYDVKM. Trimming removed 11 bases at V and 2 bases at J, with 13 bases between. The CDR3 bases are TGTGCCTGTGTGGCCACCACCTACGAGCAGTACTTC. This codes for CACVATTYEQYF.

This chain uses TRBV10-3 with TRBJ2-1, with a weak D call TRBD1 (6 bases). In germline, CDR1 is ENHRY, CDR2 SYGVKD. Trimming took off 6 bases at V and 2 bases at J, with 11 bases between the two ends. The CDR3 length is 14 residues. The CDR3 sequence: CAIRITGTYNEQFF. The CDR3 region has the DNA TGTGCCATCAGGATTACAGGGACCTACAATGAGCAGTTCTTC.